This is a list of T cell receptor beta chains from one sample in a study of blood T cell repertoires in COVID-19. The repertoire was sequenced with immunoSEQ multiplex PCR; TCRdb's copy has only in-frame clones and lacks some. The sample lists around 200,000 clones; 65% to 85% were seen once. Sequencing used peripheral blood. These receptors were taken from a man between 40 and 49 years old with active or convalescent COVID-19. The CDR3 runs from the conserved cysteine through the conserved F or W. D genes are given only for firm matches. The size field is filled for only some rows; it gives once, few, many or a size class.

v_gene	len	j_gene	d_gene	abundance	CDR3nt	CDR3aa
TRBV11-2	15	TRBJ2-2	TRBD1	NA	TGTGCCAGCAGCTTAAGGGACAGAAGGGTCGGGGAGCTGTTTTTT	CASSLRDRRVGELFF
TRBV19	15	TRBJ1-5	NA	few	TGTGCCAGCTCTGTCGGTGGGGACATCAATCAGCCCCAGCATTTT	CASSVGGDINQPQHF
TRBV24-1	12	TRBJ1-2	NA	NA	TGTGCCGCCAGTCCGGGGAGCTATGGCTACACCTTC	CAASPGSYGYTF
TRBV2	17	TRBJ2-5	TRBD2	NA	TGTGCCAGCAGTGAACTCCCGGATAGCGGGATATTAGAGACCCAGTACTTC	CASSELPDSGILETQYF
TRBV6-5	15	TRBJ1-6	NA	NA	TGTGCCAGCAGTTACGCTATTGGGGGGAATTCACCCCTCCACTTT	CASSYAIGGNSPLHF
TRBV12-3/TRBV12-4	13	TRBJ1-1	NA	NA	TGTGCCAGCAGCCTTACAGTGAACACTGAAGCTTTCTTT	CASSLTVNTEAFF
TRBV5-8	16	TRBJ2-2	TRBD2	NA	TGTGCCAGCACCATCCATCTGGGGGGGTATACCGGGGAGCTGTTTTTT	CASTIHLGGYTGELFF
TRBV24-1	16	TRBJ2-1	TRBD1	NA	TGTGCCACCAGAGGAGAGGACAGGGGAGTCGACAATGAGCAGTTCTTC	CATRGEDRGVDNEQFF
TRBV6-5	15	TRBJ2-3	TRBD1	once	TGTGCCAGCAGTTACCATCGGACAGGGACAGATACGCAGTATTTT	CASSYHRTGTDTQYF
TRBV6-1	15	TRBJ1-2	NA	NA	TGTGCCAGCAGTGAACCCTCGGGAGTAGCCAGGGGCTACACCTTC	CASSEPSGVARGYTF
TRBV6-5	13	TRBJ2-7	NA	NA	TGTGCCAGCAGTTACGGGACAAAATACGAGCAGTACTTC	CASSYGTKYEQYF
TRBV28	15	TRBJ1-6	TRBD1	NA	TGTGCCAGCAGAAAGGAGGGACAGGGAAATTCACCCCTCCACTTT	CASRKEGQGNSPLHF
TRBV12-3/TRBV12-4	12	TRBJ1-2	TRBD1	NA	TGTGCCAGCAGTTTAAGGGACAGGGGCTCATACTTC	CASSLRDRGSYF
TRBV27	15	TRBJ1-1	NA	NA	TGTGCCAGCAGTATTCGGATGGCGGGAGGCACTGAAGCTTTCTTT	CASSIRMAGGTEAFF
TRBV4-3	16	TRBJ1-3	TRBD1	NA	TGCGCCAGCAGCCGGGACAGGGAGGGCCCTGGAAACACCATATATTTT	CASSRDREGPGNTIYF
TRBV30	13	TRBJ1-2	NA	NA	TGTGCCTGCCCAAGTGGGCGACAGAATGGCTACACCTTC	CACPSGRQNGYTF
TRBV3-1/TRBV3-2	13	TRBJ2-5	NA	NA	TGTGCCAGCAGCCGGCGGATGCAAGAGACCCAGTACTTC	CASSRRMQETQYF
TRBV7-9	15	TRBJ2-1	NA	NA	TGTGCCAGCAGCCCCTCTAGTATGCTGGGCAATGAGCAGTTCTTC	CASSPSSMLGNEQFF
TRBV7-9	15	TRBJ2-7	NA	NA	TGTGCCAGCAGCTTAGACAGACAGGCCCTGAGAGAGCAGTACTTC	CASSLDRQALREQYF
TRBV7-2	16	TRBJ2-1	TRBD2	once	TGTGCCAGCAGCTTATCAGCGGGGGGGTTTAACAATGAGCAGTTCTTC	CASSLSAGGFNNEQFF
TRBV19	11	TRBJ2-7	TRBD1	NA	TGTGCCAGTAGCACAGGGGCCGAGCAGTACTTC	CASSTGAEQYF
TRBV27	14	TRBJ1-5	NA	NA	TGTGCCAGCAGGACAGGAAATAGCAATCAGCCCCAGCATTTT	CASRTGNSNQPQHF
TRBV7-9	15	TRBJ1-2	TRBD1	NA	TGTGCCAGCAGCGGGACAGGGGGCCTCGACTATGGCTACACCTTC	CASSGTGGLDYGYTF
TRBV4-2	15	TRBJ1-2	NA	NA	TGTGCCAGCAGCCAAGTAACGGGGGGAGAATATGGCTACACCTTC	CASSQVTGGEYGYTF
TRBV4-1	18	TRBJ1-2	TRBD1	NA	TGCGCCAGCAGCCGGGACAGAGACGCTACCGCTTCCTACTATGGCTACACCTTC	CASSRDRDATASYYGYTF
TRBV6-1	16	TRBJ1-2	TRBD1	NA	TGTGCCAGCAGTGGCATCGGCAGGGGGGATAACTATGGCTACACCTTC	CASSGIGRGDNYGYTF
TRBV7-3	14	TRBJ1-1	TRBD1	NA	TGTGCCAGCAGCCTGACAGGGCCTAACACTGAAGCTTTCTTT	CASSLTGPNTEAFF
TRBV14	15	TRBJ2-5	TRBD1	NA	TGTGCCAGCAGCCACCTGACAGGGTTACAAGAGACCCAGTACTTC	CASSHLTGLQETQYF
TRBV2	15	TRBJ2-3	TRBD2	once	TGTGCCACCTTAGCTCTCCTAGCGGGCACAGATACGCAGTATTTT	CATLALLAGTDTQYF
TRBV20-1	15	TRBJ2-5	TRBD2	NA	TGCAGTGCTAGTTGGGCTAGCGGGAAGGATGAGACCCAGTACTTC	CSASWASGKDETQYF
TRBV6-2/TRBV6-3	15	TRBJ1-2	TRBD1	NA	TGTGCCAGCAGTTACACGGCAGGGGGCTTGCGTGGCTACACCTTC	CASSYTAGGLRGYTF
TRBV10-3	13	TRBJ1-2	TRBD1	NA	TGTGCCATCAGTGTAGGGGACAGCTATGGCTACACCTTC	CAISVGDSYGYTF
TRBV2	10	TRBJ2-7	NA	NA	TGTGCCAGCGGAGAGTTCGAGCAGTACTTC	CASGEFEQYF
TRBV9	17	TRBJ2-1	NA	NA	TGTGCCAGCAGCCCAAAGGGCCACAGGGTATTTAACAATGAGCAGTTCTTC	CASSPKGHRVFNNEQFF